This T cell receptor beta chain was documented in a study of T cell responses to AZD1222 COVID-19 vaccine. Turning to this clone: As yet, its antigen is unknown.

Profiling relied on immunoSEQ multiplex PCR, and the TCRdb table lists in-frame clones only, not all of them. Of 150,000 to 200,000 clones listed, under 95% are singletons. Combined were second doses at about 4 or about 12 weeks. V lost 5 bases, J lost 0 bases, and 7 bases stayed unmatched. CDR1 and CDR2 (germline): SEHNR, FQNEAQ (reference sequence). The CDR3 has 18 residues. Overall study findings and caveats: Vaccine-associated CD4 TCRs ranged over spike, dominating at 160-218 and 743-854. There were mostly white British donors and more females than males, and clonal diversity was possibly underestimated.

This clonotype was sampled from an adult who received the AZD1222 COVID-19 vaccine. The rearrangement uses TRBV7-9 and TRBJ2-3; 14 nucleotides align to TRBD2. This specimen was peripheral blood, taken 28 days after the second AZD1222 dose. The DNA of the CDR3 is TGTGCCAGCAGCCCGGGACTAGCGGGAGTGTGGAGCACAGATACGCAGTATTTT. This codes for CASSPGLAGVWSTDTQYF.